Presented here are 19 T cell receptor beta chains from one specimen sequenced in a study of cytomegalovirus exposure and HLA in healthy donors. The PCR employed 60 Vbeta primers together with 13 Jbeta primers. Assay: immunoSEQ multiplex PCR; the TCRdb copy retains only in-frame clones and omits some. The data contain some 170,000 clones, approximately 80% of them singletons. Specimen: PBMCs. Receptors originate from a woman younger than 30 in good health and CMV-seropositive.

This CDR3 is CASSVDRDTEAFF. The CDR3, as DNA: TGTGCCAGCAGCGTAGACCGGGACACTGAAGCTTTCTTT. V usage is TRBV9 and J usage is TRBJ1-1, with D uncertain. The CDR3 spans 13 residues. CDR1 is SGDLS and CDR2 is YYNGEE in the germline V gene. The V end lost 0 bases, the J end lost 3 bases, and 6 bases lay between the germline ends.

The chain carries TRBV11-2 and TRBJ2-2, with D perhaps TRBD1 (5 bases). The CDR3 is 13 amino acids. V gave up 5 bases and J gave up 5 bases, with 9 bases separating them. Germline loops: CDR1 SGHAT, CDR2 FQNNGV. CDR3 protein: CASSAQGTGELFF. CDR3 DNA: TGTGCCAGCAGCGCCCAGGGTACCGGGGAGCTGTTTTTT.

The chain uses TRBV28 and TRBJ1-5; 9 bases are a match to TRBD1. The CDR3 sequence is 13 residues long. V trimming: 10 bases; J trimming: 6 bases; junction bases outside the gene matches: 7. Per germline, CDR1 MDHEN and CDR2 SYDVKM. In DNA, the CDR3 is TGTGCCACGGAAACAGGGGGCGGTCAGCCCCAGCATTTT. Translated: CATETGGGQPQHF.

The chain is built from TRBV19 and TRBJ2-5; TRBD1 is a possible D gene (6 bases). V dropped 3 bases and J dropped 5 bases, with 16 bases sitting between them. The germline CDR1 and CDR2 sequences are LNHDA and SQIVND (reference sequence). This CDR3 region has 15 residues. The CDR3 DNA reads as TGTGCCAGTAGTATGGACAGCCGAACCAGGGAGACCCAGTACTTC. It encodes CASSMDSRTRETQYF.

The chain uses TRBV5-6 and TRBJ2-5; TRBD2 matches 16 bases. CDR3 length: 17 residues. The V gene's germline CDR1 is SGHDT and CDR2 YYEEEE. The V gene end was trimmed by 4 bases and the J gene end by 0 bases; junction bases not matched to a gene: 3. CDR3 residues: CASSLGLAGGYQETQYF. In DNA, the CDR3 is TGTGCCAGCAGCCTGGGACTAGCGGGGGGGTACCAAGAGACCCAGTACTTC.

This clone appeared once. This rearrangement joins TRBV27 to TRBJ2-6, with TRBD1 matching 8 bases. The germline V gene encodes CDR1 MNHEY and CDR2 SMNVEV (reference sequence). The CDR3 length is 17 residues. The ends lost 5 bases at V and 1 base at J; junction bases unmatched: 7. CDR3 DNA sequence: TGTGCCAGCAGTCCCGATTGGACAGGGTCTGGGGCCAACGTCCTGACTTTC. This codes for CASSPDWTGSGANVLTF.

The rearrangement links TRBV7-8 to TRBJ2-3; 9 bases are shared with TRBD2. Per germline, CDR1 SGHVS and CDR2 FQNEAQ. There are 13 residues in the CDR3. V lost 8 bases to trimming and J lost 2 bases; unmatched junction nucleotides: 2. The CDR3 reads CASSSGVTDTQYF. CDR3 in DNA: TGTGCCAGCTCTAGCGGGGTCACAGATACGCAGTATTTT.

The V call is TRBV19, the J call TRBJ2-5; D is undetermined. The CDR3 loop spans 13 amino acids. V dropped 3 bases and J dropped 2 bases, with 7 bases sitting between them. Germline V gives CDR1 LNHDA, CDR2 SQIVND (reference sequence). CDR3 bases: TGTGCCAGTAGTATTGCTAGACAAGAGACCCAGTACTTC. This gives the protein CASSIARQETQYF.

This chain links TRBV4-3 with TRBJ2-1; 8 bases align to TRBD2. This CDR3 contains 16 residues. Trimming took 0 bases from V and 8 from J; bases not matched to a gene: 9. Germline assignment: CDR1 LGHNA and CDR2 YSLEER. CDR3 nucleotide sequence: TGCGCCAGCAGCCAAGACGGGGGGGTAACCATCCATGAGCAGTTCTTC. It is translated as CASSQDGGVTIHEQFF.

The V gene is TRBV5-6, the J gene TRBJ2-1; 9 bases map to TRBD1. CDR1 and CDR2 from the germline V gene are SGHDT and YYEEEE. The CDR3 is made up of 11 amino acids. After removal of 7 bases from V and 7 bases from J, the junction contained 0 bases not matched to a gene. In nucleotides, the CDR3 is TGTGCCAGCGGACAGGGGAATGAGCAGTTCTTC. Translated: CASGQGNEQFF.

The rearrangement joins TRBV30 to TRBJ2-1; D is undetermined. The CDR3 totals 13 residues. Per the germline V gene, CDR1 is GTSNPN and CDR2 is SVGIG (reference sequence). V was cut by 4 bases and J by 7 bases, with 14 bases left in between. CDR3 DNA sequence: TGTGCCTGGAACCTCCCTTTGCGGAATGAGCAGTTCTTC. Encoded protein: CAWNLPLRNEQFF.

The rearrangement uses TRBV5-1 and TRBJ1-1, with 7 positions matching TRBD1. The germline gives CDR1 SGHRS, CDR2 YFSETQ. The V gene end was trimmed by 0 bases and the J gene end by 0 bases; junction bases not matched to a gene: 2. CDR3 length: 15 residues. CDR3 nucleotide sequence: TGCGCCAGCAGCTTGGATACAGGGGTGAACACTGAAGCTTTCTTT. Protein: CASSLDTGVNTEAFF. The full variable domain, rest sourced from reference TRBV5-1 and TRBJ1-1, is KAGVTQTPRYLIKTRGQQVTLSCSPISGHRSVSWYQQTPGQGLQFLFEYFSETQRNKGNFPGRFSGRQFSNSRSEMNVSTLELGDSALYLCASSLDTGVNTEAFFGQGTRLTVV.

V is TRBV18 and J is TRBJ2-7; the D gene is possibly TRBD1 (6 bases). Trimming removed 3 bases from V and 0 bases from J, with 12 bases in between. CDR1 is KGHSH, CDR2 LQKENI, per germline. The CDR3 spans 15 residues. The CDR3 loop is CASSPNGQSSYEQYF. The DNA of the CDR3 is TGTGCCAGCTCACCGAACGGACAGAGCTCCTACGAGCAGTACTTC.

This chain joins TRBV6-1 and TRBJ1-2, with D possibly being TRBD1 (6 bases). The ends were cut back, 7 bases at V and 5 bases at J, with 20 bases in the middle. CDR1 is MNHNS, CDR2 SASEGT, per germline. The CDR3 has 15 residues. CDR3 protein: CASTPLQGSEYGYTF. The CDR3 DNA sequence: TGTGCCAGCACGCCATTACAGGGCTCCGAATATGGCTACACCTTC.

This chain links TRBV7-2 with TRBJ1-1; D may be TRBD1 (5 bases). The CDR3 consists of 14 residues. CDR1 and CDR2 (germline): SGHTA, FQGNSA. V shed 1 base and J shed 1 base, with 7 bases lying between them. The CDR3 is CASSLDRGNTEAFF. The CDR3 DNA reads TGTGCCAGCAGCTTAGATAGGGGGAACACTGAAGCTTTCTTT.

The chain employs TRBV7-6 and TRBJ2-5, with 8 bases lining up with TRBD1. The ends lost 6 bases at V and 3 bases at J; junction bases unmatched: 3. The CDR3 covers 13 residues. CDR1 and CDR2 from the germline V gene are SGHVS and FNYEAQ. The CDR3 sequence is CASRGTGEETQYF. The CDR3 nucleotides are TGTGCCAGCAGGGGGACAGGAGAAGAGACCCAGTACTTC.

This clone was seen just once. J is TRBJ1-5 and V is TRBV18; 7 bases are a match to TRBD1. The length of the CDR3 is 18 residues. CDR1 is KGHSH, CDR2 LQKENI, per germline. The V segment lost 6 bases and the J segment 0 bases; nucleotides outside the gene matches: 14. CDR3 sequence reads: CASSRRRDRGYSNQPQHF. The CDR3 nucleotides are TGTGCCAGCTCCCGAAGGCGGGACAGAGGATATAGCAATCAGCCCCAGCATTTT.

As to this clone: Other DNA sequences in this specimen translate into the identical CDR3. In DNA, the CDR3 is TGTGCCAGTAGTACTCCCGGACTCGTCGTCTACAATGAGCAGTTCTTC. Translation gives CASSTPGLVVYNEQFF. This chain uses TRBV19 with TRBJ2-1, with D maybe TRBD2 (5 bases). The germline V gene has CDR1 LNHDA and CDR2 SQIVND (reference sequence). V lost 4 bases to trimming and J lost 3 bases, with 16 bases between them. The CDR3 consists of 16 residues. The complete variable domain, with remaining parts taken from reference TRBV19 and TRBJ2-1, reads DGGITQSPKYLFRKEGQNVTLSCEQNLNHDAMYWYRQDPGQGLRLIYYSQIVNDFQKGDIAEGYSVSREKKESFPLTVTSAQKNPTAFYLCASSTPGLVVYNEQFFGPGTRLTVL.

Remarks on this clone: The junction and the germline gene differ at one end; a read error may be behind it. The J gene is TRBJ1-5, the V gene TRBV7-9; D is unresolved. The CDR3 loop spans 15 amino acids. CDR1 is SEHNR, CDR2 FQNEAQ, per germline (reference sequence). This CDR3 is CSSSPPGGQNQPQHF. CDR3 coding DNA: TGTTCCAGCAGCCCCCCGGGCGGGCAAAATCAGCCCCAGCATTTT. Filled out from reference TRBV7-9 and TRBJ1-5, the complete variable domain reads DTGVSQNPRHKITKRGQNVTFRCDPISEHNRLYWYRQTLGQGPEFLTYFQNEAQLEKSRLLSDRFSAERPKGSFSTLEIQRTEQGDSAMYLCSSSPPGGQNQPQHFGDGTRLSIL.